A single sample is the source of the 9 T cell receptor beta chains below, sequenced in a study of cytomegalovirus exposure and HLA in healthy donors. Sequenced by immunoSEQ multiplex PCR; TCRdb stores in-frame clones only, minus some. The sample holds more than 95,000 clones; around 90% are singletons and the top ten take roughly 2%. The specimen was PBMCs. All receptors come from a young woman in good health and CMV-seronegative.

V gene TRBV5-1 combines with J gene TRBJ2-1; D remains ambiguous. The V end was cut by 0 bases, the J end by 10 bases, with 8 bases between. This CDR3 comprises 12 residues. CDR1 SGHRS and CDR2 YFSETQ come from the germline V gene. DNA of the CDR3: TGCGCCAGCAGCTTGGCCCTCCTGGAGCAGTTCTTC. It encodes CASSLALLEQFF.

This chain links TRBV2 with TRBJ2-2; possible D gene TRBD2, 6 bases. Trimming pared 6 bases from V and 0 bases from J, leaving 11 bases between. Germline-derived CDR1 and CDR2 are SNHLY and FYNNEI. CDR3 size: 15 residues. CDR3: CASRGLPANTGELFF. The CDR3 nucleotides read TGTGCCAGCAGAGGACTACCTGCGAACACCGGGGAGCTGTTTTTT.

V and J are TRBV15 and TRBJ1-4; perhaps TRBD1 as D (6 bases). V dropped 7 bases and J dropped 1 base, with 10 bases sitting between them. There are 14 residues in the CDR3. The germline V gene encodes CDR1 LNHNV and CDR2 YYDKDF (reference sequence). The CDR3 region has the DNA TGTGCCACCACCAACAGGGAAACTAATGAAAAACTGTTTTTT. Protein: CATTNRETNEKLFF. Full variable domain (remainder filled in from reference TRBV15 and TRBJ1-4): DAMVIQNPRYQVTQFGKPVTLSCSQTLNHNVMYWYQQKSSQAPKLLFHYYDKDFNNEADTPDNFQSRRPNTSFCFLDIRSPGLGDTAMYLCATTNRETNEKLFFGSGTQLSVL.

V usage is TRBV28 and J usage is TRBJ2-7, with D possibly TRBD1 on 6 matching bases. Trimming stripped 8 bases from V and 1 base from J, with 15 bases between. Germline-derived CDR1 and CDR2 are MDHEN and SYDVKM. The CDR3 is 14 amino acids. The CDR3 bases are TGTGCCAGCGGGGACATGTCCGGGTCCTACGAGCAGTACTTC. It translates to CASGDMSGSYEQYF.

This chain links TRBV2 with TRBJ1-5; D gene uncertain. Per germline, CDR1 SNHLY and CDR2 FYNNEI. The V end was cut by 1 base, the J end by 1 base, with 5 bases between. The CDR3 is made up of 14 amino acids. In DNA form, the CDR3 reads TGTGCCAGCAGTGAAGTGGCAAGCAATCAGCCCCAGCATTTT. Protein: CASSEVASNQPQHF.

The V gene is TRBV7-2, the J gene TRBJ2-7; D is possibly TRBD1 (5 bases). There are 13 residues in the CDR3. V was trimmed by 5 bases and J by 0 bases, leaving 8 bases between them. The V gene's germline CDR1 is SGHTA and CDR2 FQGNSA. For the CDR3, the DNA is TGTGCCAGCAGCCCAGACAGCTCCTACGAGCAGTACTTC. The encoded protein is CASSPDSSYEQYF.

The count of this clone is one. The chain is built from TRBV4-1 and TRBJ2-2, with D possibly TRBD2 on 6 matching bases. The germline V gene has CDR1 MGHRA and CDR2 YSYEKL. V lost 4 bases to trimming and J lost 0 bases, with 12 bases between them. This CDR3 is 16 amino acids long. The CDR3 spells CASSRPGGTNTGELFF. In nucleotides, the CDR3 is TGCGCCAGCAGCCGCCCGGGCGGGACGAACACCGGGGAGCTGTTTTTT.

The genes are TRBV27 and TRBJ2-7, with D perhaps matching TRBD1 (6 bases). The V end was cut by 7 bases, the J end by 0 bases, with 16 bases between. Per germline, CDR1 MNHEY and CDR2 SMNVEV (reference sequence). CDR3 length: 15 residues. CDR3 coding DNA: TGTGCCAGCACCGAAAATCAGGACAGCTCCTACGAGCAGTACTTC. Residues: CASTENQDSSYEQYF.

V gene TRBV5-5 combines with J gene TRBJ2-3, with TRBD2 as a possible D gene (5 bases). The CDR3 has 14 residues. CDR1 is SGHKS, CDR2 YYEKEE, per germline (reference sequence). V lost 7 bases and J lost 4, with 16 bases in between. CDR3 residues: CASELWGVSDTQYF. CDR3 nucleotide sequence: TGTGCCAGCGAGCTTTGGGGAGTTTCAGATACGCAGTATTTT.